This T cell receptor (beta chain) was profiled in a study of CD8 T cells in ankylosing spondylitis. General study results and limits: Blood of patients with ankylosing spondylitis appeared to be characterized by a TCR beta motif of several highly homologous variants. The disease-linked clones had a CD8+ phenotype and low blood frequencies.

Comments on this clonotype: The antigen is not known.

For TCR beta, libraries came from quantitative 5'-RACE with molecular barcodes. Via MiXCR, TCRdb re-called the 5' RACE reads, giving one row per CDR3 protein. The table shows around 770,000 distinct CDR3 sequences, with 12% occurring only once. CDR1 and CDR2 from the germline V gene are SGHDT and YYEEEE. Trimming shortened V by 0 bases and J by 7 bases, and 11 bases separated the two germline ends. The CDR3 sequence is 13 residues long. The specimen was blood, either unsorted or a sorted T cell fraction (not recorded which). The rearrangement joins TRBV5-6 to TRBJ2-7; D is unresolved. The origin of this receptor is a male donor with ankylosing spondylitis. The CDR3 DNA reads as TGTGCCAGCAGCTTGGCGCTGATGGGGGAGCAGTACTTC. Protein sequence: CASSLALMGEQYF.